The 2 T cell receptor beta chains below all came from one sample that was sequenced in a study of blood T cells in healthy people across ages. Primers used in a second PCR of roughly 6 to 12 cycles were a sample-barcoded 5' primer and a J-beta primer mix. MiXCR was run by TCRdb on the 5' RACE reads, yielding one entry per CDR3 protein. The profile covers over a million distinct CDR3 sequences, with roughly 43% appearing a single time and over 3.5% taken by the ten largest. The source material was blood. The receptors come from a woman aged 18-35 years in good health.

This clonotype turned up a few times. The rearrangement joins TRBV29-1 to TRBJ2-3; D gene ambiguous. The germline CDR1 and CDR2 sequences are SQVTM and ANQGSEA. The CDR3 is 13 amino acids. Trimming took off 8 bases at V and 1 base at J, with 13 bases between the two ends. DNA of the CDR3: TGCAGCCCCGTCCCCGTCGGCACAGATACGCAGTATTTT. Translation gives CSPVPVGTDTQYF.

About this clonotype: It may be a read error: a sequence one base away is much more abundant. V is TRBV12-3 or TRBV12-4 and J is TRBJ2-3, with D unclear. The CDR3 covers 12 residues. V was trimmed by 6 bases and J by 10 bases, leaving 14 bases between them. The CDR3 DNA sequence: TGTGCCAGCAGGCCCTCGTCGAATGCGCAGTATTTT. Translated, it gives CASRPSSNAQYF.